This passage covers 32 T cell receptor beta chains from one sample sequenced in a study of T cells after yellow fever vaccination. TCRdb ran MiXCR on the 5' RACE reads and lists one entry per CDR3 protein. The table shows 150,000 to 200,000 distinct CDR3 sequences, with roughly a tenth occurring only once. Sequenced here: CD8+ T cells sorted from PBMCs, sampled 45 days after the yellow fever booster vaccination. The receptors come from a man younger than 30 who received the YFV17D yellow fever vaccine.

In its sample, this clonotype was seen many times. V is TRBV4-1 and J is TRBJ2-5; no clear D. CDR3 length: 13 residues. Trimming took 4 bases from V and 5 from J, leaving 11 bases between them. Germline CDR1 reads MGHRA; CDR2 reads YSYEKL. The CDR3 DNA follows: TGCGCCAGCAGCCCCGAAATATGGGAGACCCAGTACTTC. This gives the protein CASSPEIWETQYF.

V usage is TRBV6-5 and J usage is TRBJ2-1, with a weak D call TRBD2 (6 bases). This CDR3 is built from 15 residues. Germline V gives CDR1 MNHEY, CDR2 SVGAGI. Between the trimmed V and J ends, which lost 5 bases and 10 bases, there was a span of 21 bases. CDR3 in DNA: TGTGCCAGCAGTCCCCCCGGGCCTCGACGGGGGGAGCAGTTCTTC. Protein: CASSPPGPRRGEQFF.

V and J are TRBV5-6 and TRBJ2-7, with 8 bases identical to TRBD1. Germline-derived CDR1 and CDR2 are SGHDT and YYEEEE. V lost 2 bases to trimming and J lost 6 bases; unmatched junction nucleotides: 10. The CDR3 covers 15 residues. CDR3 sequence: CASSFGTGRIGEQYV. CDR3 coding DNA: TGTGCCAGCAGCTTCGGGACAGGTAGAATCGGCGAGCAGTACGTC.

This clonotype was detected only a few times. The gene calls are TRBV5-1 and TRBJ2-7; D is possibly TRBD1 or TRBD2 (5 bases each). CDR1 SGHRS and CDR2 YFSETQ come from the germline V gene. Between the trimmed V and J ends, which lost 0 bases and 6 bases, there was a span of 10 bases. The CDR3 is 13 residues long. In nucleotides, the CDR3 is TGCGCCAGCAGCTTGGGGGACGGATTCGAGCAGTACGTC. This gives the protein CASSLGDGFEQYV.

This clonotype was detected only a few times. CDR3 DNA: TGCGCCAGCAGCCAAAGCAGGAAAGCTTTCTTT. Residues: CASSQSRKAFF. The rearrangement uses TRBV4-1 and TRBJ1-1, with D unclear. V lost 2 bases and J lost 9, with 7 bases in between. The CDR3 totals 11 residues. Germline loops: CDR1 MGHRA, CDR2 YSYEKL.

The chain combines TRBV6-4 with TRBJ2-3; TRBD1 aligns across 7 bases. The CDR3 covers 15 residues. V shed 3 bases and J 2 bases; nucleotides not matched to a gene: 5. The germline V gene encodes CDR1 MRHNA and CDR2 SNTAGT. The CDR3 loop reads CASSERDRVTDTQYF. Here the CDR3 DNA reads TGTGCCAGCAGTGAGAGGGACAGAGTCACAGATACGCAGTATTTT.

Many counts were recorded for this clonotype. This sequence joins TRBV19 and TRBJ1-4, with unresolved D. This CDR3 comprises 11 residues. V was clipped by 10 bases and J by 5 bases, with 8 bases between them. The germline V gene has CDR1 LNHDA and CDR2 SQIVND (reference sequence). CDR3 region: CAIKENEKLFF. Here the CDR3 DNA reads TGTGCCATTAAAGAGAATGAAAAACTGTTTTTT.

A few counts support this clonotype. The genes are TRBV7-9 and TRBJ2-3; D is perhaps TRBD1 (6 bases). Germline lookup yields CDR1 SEHNR and CDR2 FQNEAQ (reference sequence). Deletions cut 3 bases from V and 6 bases from J, with 16 bases between. This CDR3 comprises 15 residues. In DNA form, the CDR3 reads TGTGCCAGCAGCTTCGTGAGGGGGTTGGGGGATACGCAGTATTTT. Its protein is CASSFVRGLGDTQYF.

This clonotype has just a few counts. V gene TRBV27 combines with J gene TRBJ2-3, with 16 bases fitting TRBD2. Germline CDR1 reads MNHEY; CDR2 reads SMNVEV (reference sequence). CDR3 length equals 17 residues. V shed 4 bases, J shed 3 bases, and the junction held 4 bases outside the gene matches. The CDR3 nucleotides are TGTGCCAGCAGTTCAGGGACTAGCGGGGGGGCAACAGATACGCAGTATTTT. It codes for CASSSGTSGGATDTQYF.

J is TRBJ1-1 and V is TRBV4-3; D is uncertain. CDR3 size: 13 residues. In germline, CDR1 is LGHNA, CDR2 YSLEER. Trimming took off 0 bases at V and 8 bases at J, with 10 bases between the two ends. The CDR3 nucleotides read TGCGCCAGCAGCCAAGATACAAGGGTGGAAGCTTTCTTT. Its protein product is CASSQDTRVEAFF.

Only a few counts were recorded for this clonotype. V gene TRBV5-5 combines with J gene TRBJ2-7, with D uncertain. Germline-derived CDR1 and CDR2 are SGHKS and YYEKEE (reference sequence). V was clipped by 2 bases and J by 4 bases, with 4 bases between them. This CDR3 has 11 amino acids. The chain's CDR3 is CASSFKYEQYF. CDR3 coding DNA: TGTGCCAGCAGCTTTAAATACGAGCAGTACTTC.

This clonotype has only a few counts. The chain employs TRBV6-2 or TRBV6-3 and TRBJ2-3; the match to TRBD1 covers 11 bases. CDR1 MNHEY and CDR2 SVGEGT come from the germline V gene. The trim removed 5 bases at V and 1 base at J, leaving 5 bases unmatched. The CDR3 covers 16 residues. In DNA form, the CDR3 reads TGTGCCAGCAGTCTTGGACAGGGGGCTGGCACAGATACGCAGTATTTT. Its translation is CASSLGQGAGTDTQYF.

This clonotype was seen only a few times. The V call is TRBV28, the J call TRBJ2-5; no reliable D call. The germline CDR1 and CDR2 sequences are MDHEN and SYDVKM. The CDR3 spans 11 residues. The CDR3 bases are TGTGCAAGCGACGACCAAGAGACCCAGTACTTC. Residues: CASDDQETQYF.

The genes are TRBV4-2 and TRBJ1-2; D possibly corresponds to TRBD1 (6 bases). CDR1 is LGHNA and CDR2 is YNFKEQ in the germline V gene. V lost 3 bases to trimming and J lost 5 bases, with 13 bases between them. CDR3 length equals 14 residues. As DNA, the CDR3 is TGTGCCAGCAGCCATCCCCGGGACACTTATGGCTACACCTTC. Translating gives CASSHPRDTYGYTF.

The rearrangement uses TRBV10-2 and TRBJ2-1, with TRBD2 as a possible D gene (7 bases). This CDR3 is built from 15 residues. CDR1 and CDR2 from the germline V gene are WSHSY and SAAADI. Between the trimmed V and J ends, which lost 4 bases and 10 bases, there was a span of 20 bases. In nucleotides, the CDR3 is TGCGCCAGCAGTGGGTCTGGCGGGGGCGGCACAGAGCAGTTCTTC. It specifies CASSGSGGGGTEQFF.

This sequence joins TRBV4-1 and TRBJ2-7; TRBD1 agrees at 8 bases. CDR1 MGHRA and CDR2 YSYEKL come from the germline V gene. V was pared by 2 bases and J by 3 bases, with 3 bases of the junction left unmatched. This CDR3 has 14 residues. The CDR3 loop reads CASSQNRGFYEQYF. The CDR3 DNA sequence: TGCGCCAGCAGCCAAAACAGGGGGTTCTACGAGCAGTACTTC.

For this clonotype: One base away lies a much larger clone, so this may be a sequencing read error. The chain is built from TRBV7-2 and TRBJ2-5; the D gene is possibly TRBD1 (6 bases). Between the trimmed V and J ends, which lost 5 bases and 4 bases, there was a span of 17 bases. The CDR3 consists of 15 residues. Germline values: CDR1 SGHTA, CDR2 FQGNSA. CDR3 protein: CASSLRRQGLETQYF. The CDR3 nucleotides read TGTGCCAGCAGCCTCCGTCGGCAGGGGTTAGAGACCCAGTACTTC.

This clonotype was seen a handful of times. CDR3 in DNA: TGTGCCAGCAGCGGCGAAGGACAGGGACGAGGGTACCAAGAGACCCAGTACTTC. Translated: CASSGEGQGRGYQETQYF. The genes are TRBV7-9 and TRBJ2-5; the match to TRBD1 covers 8 bases. Germline-derived CDR1 and CDR2 are SEHNR and FQNEAQ (reference sequence). The CDR3 covers 18 residues. V lost 5 bases, J lost 0 bases, and 14 bases stayed unmatched.

In its sample, this clonotype was seen a few times. The chain joins TRBV12-3 or TRBV12-4 to TRBJ1-3; no clear D gene. Trimming pared 5 bases from V and 3 bases from J, leaving 17 bases between. There are 16 residues in the CDR3. CDR3 sequence: CASSPLVAGYGNTIYF. For the CDR3, the DNA is TGTGCCAGCAGTCCTTTAGTAGCTGGGTATGGAAACACCATATATTTT.

Written as DNA, the CDR3 is TGTGCCAGCAGCTTAGCGCCGGGGGCCTCGGGTGATGAGCAGTTCTTC. The encoded protein is CASSLAPGASGDEQFF. The chain joins TRBV7-9 to TRBJ2-1; D could derive from TRBD1 or TRBD2 (6 bases each). Germline V CDR1 and CDR2: SEHNR, FQNEAQ (reference sequence). V was trimmed by 0 bases and J by 8 bases, leaving 17 bases between them. The CDR3 runs 16 residues.

V usage is TRBV5-4 and J usage is TRBJ2-1, with D perhaps TRBD1 or TRBD2 (5 bases each). The CDR3 runs 14 residues. V lost 4 bases and J lost 3, with 11 bases in between. Germline CDR1 is SGHNT and CDR2 is YYREEE (reference sequence). The DNA for the CDR3 is TGTGCCAGCAGCACAGGACTCGGCTACAATGAGCAGTTCTTC. Protein product: CASSTGLGYNEQFF. The variable domain in full, with the rest retrieved from reference TRBV5-4 and TRBJ2-1, is ETGVTQSPTHLIKTRGQQVTLRCSSQSGHNTVSWYQQALGQGPQFIFQYYREEENGRGNFPPRFSGLQFPNYSSELNVNALELDDSALYLCASSTGLGYNEQFFGPGTRLTVL.

This clonotype has a handful of counts. This sequence joins TRBV4-2 and TRBJ2-1; D gene ambiguous. The CDR3 has 14 amino acids. Per the germline V gene, CDR1 is LGHNA and CDR2 is YNFKEQ. The germline V and J ends were trimmed by 5 bases and 8 bases, with 16 bases remaining between them. CDR3 residues: CASSERAPQHEQFF. In DNA form, the CDR3 reads TGTGCCAGCAGCGAAAGGGCGCCTCAGCATGAGCAGTTCTTC.

The chain links TRBV23-1 to TRBJ1-4; 8 nucleotides line up with TRBD1. TRBV23-1 is recorded as an ORF, its role being uncertain. CDR3 length: 16 amino acids. The V segment lost 0 bases and the J segment 8 bases; nucleotides outside the gene matches: 8. This CDR3 reads CASSQSGQGAREKLFF. CDR3 DNA sequence: TGCGCCAGCAGTCAATCCGGGCAGGGGGCGAGGGAAAAACTGTTTTTT.

In this sample, this clonotype turned up a few times. V is TRBV28 and J is TRBJ2-2; D is ambiguous. The germline gives CDR1 MDHEN, CDR2 SYDVKM. The CDR3 runs to 14 residues. The V and J ends lost 5 bases and 1 base respectively, with 8 bases between them. This CDR3 reads CASSRQVNTGELFF. The CDR3 DNA is TGTGCCAGCAGTCGGCAGGTGAACACCGGGGAGCTGTTTTTT.

This clonotype was counted only a few times. The V and J genes are TRBV7-3 and TRBJ2-3, with D tentatively TRBD1 (6 bases). V was shortened by 2 bases and J by 0 bases, with 9 bases between the two germline ends. Germline V gene sequence: CDR1 SGHTA, CDR2 FQGTGA. This CDR3 has 15 amino acids. The CDR3 sequence is CASSLGQTSTDTQYF. For the CDR3, the DNA is TGTGCCAGCAGCTTAGGACAGACTAGCACAGATACGCAGTATTTT.

This chain links TRBV6-1 with TRBJ1-1; D not certain. Trimming stripped 6 bases from V and 5 bases from J, with 10 bases between. The CDR3 loop spans 12 amino acids. Germline CDR1 MNHNS, CDR2 SASEGT. CDR3 in DNA: TGTGCCAGCAGCGGAGGTTTTACTGAAGCTTTCTTT. Translated: CASSGGFTEAFF.

This clonotype was detected only a few times. V usage is TRBV6-6 and J usage is TRBJ2-5; 10 bases are shared with TRBD2. CDR3 length equals 15 residues. Trimming took 7 bases from V and 4 from J; bases not matched to a gene: 9. The germline CDR1 and CDR2 sequences are MNHNY and SVGAGI (reference sequence). CDR3 loop: CASNLLAGLRETQYF. In nucleotides, the CDR3 is TGTGCCAGCAATTTACTAGCGGGGCTTCGAGAGACCCAGTACTTC.

This clonotype came up many times. This chain links TRBV7-2 with TRBJ2-7, with unresolved D. Deletions cut 2 bases from V and 3 bases from J, with 2 bases between. Germline values: CDR1 SGHTA, CDR2 FQGNSA. This CDR3 contains 11 residues. The CDR3 nucleotides read TGTGCCAGCAGCTTATTCTACGAGCAGTACTTC. Encoded protein: CASSLFYEQYF.

This clonotype was seen just once. The CDR3 DNA reads TGTGCCAGCAGCCTAACGGGAGCCCGGGACTACAACACAGATACGCAGTATTTT. Its protein product is CASSLTGARDYNTDTQYF. J is TRBJ2-3 and V is TRBV27; 7 positions agree with TRBD2. The CDR3 covers 18 residues. Germline-derived CDR1 and CDR2 are MNHEY and SMNVEV (reference sequence). The V segment lost 6 bases and the J segment 2 bases; nucleotides outside the gene matches: 17.

This clonotype has a single count. The V call is TRBV12-3 or TRBV12-4, the J call TRBJ2-6; TRBD2 is a possible D gene (5 bases). V lost 6 bases and J lost 0, with 15 bases in between. CDR3 size: 17 residues. CDR3 sequence (DNA): TGTGCCAGCAGACTTGATGGGGAGACCTCTGGGGCCAACGTCCTGACTTTC. It is translated as CASRLDGETSGANVLTF.

The chain links TRBV27 to TRBJ2-6; weak D call: TRBD2 (6 bases). Per the germline V gene, CDR1 is MNHEY and CDR2 is SMNVEV (reference sequence). V was clipped by 8 bases and J by 4 bases, with 18 bases between them. This CDR3 is built from 16 residues. In nucleotides, the CDR3 is TGTGCCAGCGGCGGGACCGCGCTTTCCGGGGCCAACGTCCTGACTTTC. This translates into CASGGTALSGANVLTF. Drawing the rest from reference TRBV27 and TRBJ2-6, the complete variable domain is EAQVTQNPRYLITVTGKKLTVTCSQNMNHEYMSWYRQDPGLGLRQIYYSMNVEVTDKGDVPEGYKVSRKEKRNFPLILESPSPNQTSLYFCASGGTALSGANVLTFGAGSRLTVL.

The J gene is TRBJ2-3, the V gene TRBV10-1; the D is unclear. The CDR3 totals 11 residues. The germline V and J ends were trimmed by 3 bases and 4 bases, with 2 bases remaining between them. Looked up from germline, CDR1 is WNHNN and CDR2 is SYGVQD (reference sequence). The CDR3 DNA follows: TGCGCCAGCAGTGATGCAGATACGCAGTATTTT. Translating it yields CASSDADTQYF.